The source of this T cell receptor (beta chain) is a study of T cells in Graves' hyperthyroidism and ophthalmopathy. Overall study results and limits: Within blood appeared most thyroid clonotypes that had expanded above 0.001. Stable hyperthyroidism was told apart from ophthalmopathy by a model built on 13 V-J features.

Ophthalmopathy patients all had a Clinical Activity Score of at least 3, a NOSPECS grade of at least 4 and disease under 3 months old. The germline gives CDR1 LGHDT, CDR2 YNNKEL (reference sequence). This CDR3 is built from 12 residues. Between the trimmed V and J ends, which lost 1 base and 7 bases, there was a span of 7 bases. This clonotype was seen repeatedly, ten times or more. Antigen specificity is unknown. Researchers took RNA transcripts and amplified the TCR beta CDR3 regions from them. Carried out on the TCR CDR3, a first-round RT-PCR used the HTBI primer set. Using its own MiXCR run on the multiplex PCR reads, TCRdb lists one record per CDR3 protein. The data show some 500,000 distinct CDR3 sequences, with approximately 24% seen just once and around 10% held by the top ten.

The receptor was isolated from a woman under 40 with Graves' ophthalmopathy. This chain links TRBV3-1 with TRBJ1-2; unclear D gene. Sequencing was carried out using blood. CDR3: CASSQGTRGYTF. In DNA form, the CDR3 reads TGTGCCAGCAGCCAAGGGACCCGTGGCTACACCTTC.